Presented here are 8 T cell receptor beta chains from one specimen sequenced in a study of control samples from healthy donors and cancer patients. Sequencing was performed with immunoSEQ multiplex PCR; in TCRdb, only in-frame clones are kept and a portion is missing. The table shows about 150,000 clones, with 93% occurring only once. What was sequenced was blood. The source is a man between 18 and 29 years old in good health.

The CDR3 here is CASRMQGFGSTEAFF. For the CDR3, the DNA is TGTGCCAGCAGGATGCAGGGGTTTGGTAGCACTGAAGCTTTCTTT. The chain has TRBV6-5 and TRBJ1-1; D possibly corresponds to TRBD1 (6 bases). In germline, CDR1 is MNHEY, CDR2 SVGAGI. Trimming cost V 6 bases and J 4 bases, with 18 bases left between them. The CDR3 totals 15 residues.

Of note for this clone: Distinct nucleotide sequences in the sample also encode this CDR3. The chain employs TRBV9 and TRBJ1-5; TRBD1 is a possible D gene (6 bases). The germline V gene encodes CDR1 SGDLS and CDR2 YYNGEE. The CDR3 consists of 14 residues. The V gene lost 0 bases and the J gene lost 6 bases, with 10 bases spanning the gap. Here the CDR3 DNA reads TGTGCCAGCAGCGTAGGGGGGGCCGGTCAGCCCCAGCATTTT. Its translation is CASSVGGAGQPQHF.

V usage is TRBV28 and J usage is TRBJ1-6; possibly TRBD1 for D (5 bases). The CDR3 covers 16 residues. V was shortened by 4 bases and J by 2 bases, with 12 bases between the two germline ends. The V gene's germline CDR1 is MDHEN and CDR2 SYDVKM. The CDR3 region has the DNA TGTGCCAGCAGTTGGGGAGGAGGGGCCTATAATTCACCCCTCCACTTT. It encodes CASSWGGGAYNSPLHF.

This clone has a single count. The chain uses TRBV24-1 and TRBJ2-7; TRBD2 aligns across 8 bases. The V segment lost 5 bases and the J segment 7 bases; nucleotides outside the gene matches: 9. The CDR3 covers 14 residues. Germline values: CDR1 KGHDR, CDR2 SFDVKD. The CDR3 loop is CATSARGGPREQYF. In DNA, the CDR3 is TGTGCCACCAGTGCCCGGGGGGGGCCACGGGAGCAGTACTTC.

The V call is TRBV4-3, the J call TRBJ1-1; possible D gene TRBD1, 5 bases. The germline gives CDR1 LGHNA, CDR2 YSLEER. This CDR3 contains 13 residues. Trimming removed 4 bases from V and 3 bases from J, with 9 bases in between. For the CDR3, the DNA is TGCGCCAGCAGCCTCCGACAGTACACTGAAGCTTTCTTT. Protein product: CASSLRQYTEAFF.

This rearrangement joins TRBV18 to TRBJ2-5, with D perhaps TRBD1 or TRBD2 (6 bases each). CDR3 length: 14 amino acids. Trimming took 3 bases from V and 5 from J, leaving 13 bases between them. Germline V gene sequence: CDR1 KGHSH, CDR2 LQKENI. CDR3 DNA sequence: TGTGCCAGCTCACCGTCCCAAGGGGGGGAGACCCAGTACTTC. Its protein product is CASSPSQGGETQYF.

V usage is TRBV5-5 and J usage is TRBJ2-7; tentatively, D is TRBD2 (6 bases). Trimming cost V 3 bases and J 2 bases, with 15 bases left between them. The germline V gene encodes CDR1 SGHKS and CDR2 YYEKEE (reference sequence). The length of the CDR3 is 15 residues. CDR3 coding DNA: TGTGCCAGCAGCTCTCTAAGCGGGTCTACCTACGAGCAGTACTTC. It specifies CASSSLSGSTYEQYF.

The chain employs TRBV18 and TRBJ2-2; maybe TRBD2 (6 bases). With 3 bases removed from V and 1 base from J, the gap between germline ends came to 12 bases. The CDR3 consists of 16 residues. CDR1 and CDR2 (germline): KGHSH, LQKENI. CDR3 residues: CASSPNGGLNTGELFF. The CDR3 region has the DNA TGTGCCAGCTCACCGAACGGGGGATTGAACACCGGGGAGCTGTTTTTT.